Listed here are 20 T cell receptor beta chains from one sample, sequenced in a study of siplizumab effects on memory and regulatory T cells. Measured with immunoSEQ multiplex PCR; TCRdb has only the in-frame clones, and not every one. The sample consists of about 110,000 clones, 80% to 95% of them appearing once. Sequencing input: CD4+ T cells sorted from blood. Receptors originate from a human donor in good health.

The CDR3 bases are TGCGCCAGCAGCTCGGGACAGGGGGCCTACAATGAGCAGTTCTTC. This codes for CASSSGQGAYNEQFF. V is TRBV5-1 and J is TRBJ2-1; 11 bases line up with TRBD1. Per germline, CDR1 SGHRS and CDR2 YFSETQ. The length of the CDR3 is 15 residues. After removal of 3 bases from V and 2 bases from J, the junction contained 1 base not matched to a gene.

V usage is TRBV11-1 and J usage is TRBJ2-7, with unresolved D. Trimming stripped 3 bases from V and 2 bases from J, with 14 bases between. Looked up from germline, CDR1 is SGHAT and CDR2 is FQDESV (reference sequence). This CDR3 is 15 amino acids long. In DNA, the CDR3 is TGTGCCAGCAGCTTTACCCCTGGTCTGCCCTACGAGCAGTACTTC. Amino acid sequence: CASSFTPGLPYEQYF.

J is TRBJ2-2 and V is TRBV7-2; weak D call: TRBD2 (5 bases). Germline-derived CDR1 and CDR2 are SGHTA and FQGNSA. This CDR3 region has 13 residues. The V and J ends lost 6 bases and 6 bases respectively, with 11 bases between them. CDR3 residues: CASSQLGPGELFF. In nucleotides, the CDR3 is TGTGCCAGCAGTCAACTAGGTCCCGGGGAGCTGTTTTTT.

The V call is TRBV19, the J call TRBJ2-5; D uncertain. Germline assignment: CDR1 LNHDA and CDR2 SQIVND (reference sequence). Trimming stripped 5 bases from V and 9 bases from J, with 16 bases between. The CDR3 has 13 residues. Here the CDR3 DNA reads TGTGCCAGTAGTGACCGTGAAAGCAGAGCCCAGTACTTC. Its protein product is CASSDRESRAQYF. Supplemented by reference TRBV19 and TRBJ2-5, the full variable domain reads DGGITQSPKYLFRKEGQNVTLSCEQNLNHDAMYWYRQDPGQGLRLIYYSQIVNDFQKGDIAEGYSVSREKKESFPLTVTSAQKNPTAFYLCASSDRESRAQYFGPGTRLLVL.

The rearrangement joins TRBV25-1 to TRBJ2-5; TRBD1 aligns across 10 bases. J lost 4 bases, V lost 10 bases, and 12 bases had no gene match. The CDR3 length is 15 residues. The germline CDR1 and CDR2 sequences are MGHDK and SYGVNS. The CDR3 is CAITPGQGIRETQYF. The CDR3 DNA reads as TGTGCCATTACCCCGGGACAGGGGATTCGAGAGACCCAGTACTTC.

The chain links TRBV5-4 to TRBJ1-1, with no clear D. Trimming removed 4 bases from V and 4 bases from J, with 11 bases in between. Germline V CDR1 and CDR2: SGHNT, YYREEE (reference sequence). CDR3 length: 13 amino acids. The CDR3 nucleotides read TGTGCCAGCAGCCCCGGGTTTCCCACTGAAGCTTTCTTT. As protein: CASSPGFPTEAFF.

The rearrangement uses TRBV5-6 and TRBJ2-5; D assignment may be TRBD1 or TRBD2 (5 bases each). Germline CDR1 reads SGHDT; CDR2 reads YYEEEE. There are 13 residues in the CDR3. The V gene lost 6 bases and the J gene lost 3 bases, with 12 bases spanning the gap. The CDR3 loop reads CASTWGTEETQYF. Here the CDR3 DNA reads TGTGCCAGCACTTGGGGGACGGAAGAGACCCAGTACTTC. Full variable domain (remainder filled in from reference TRBV5-6 and TRBJ2-5): DAGVTQSPTHLIKTRGQQVTLRCSPKSGHDTVSWYQQALGQGPQFIFQYYEEEERQRGNFPDRFSGHQFPNYSSELNVNALLLGDSALYLCASTWGTEETQYFGPGTRLLVL.

The chain carries TRBV19 and TRBJ1-4; no firm D call. V lost 6 bases, J lost 0 bases, and 11 bases lay in between. The V gene's germline CDR1 is LNHDA and CDR2 SQIVND (reference sequence). This CDR3 region has 15 residues. The CDR3 is CASSPAQATNEKLFF. For the CDR3, the DNA is TGTGCCAGTAGCCCCGCCCAGGCAACTAATGAAAAACTGTTTTTT. Full variable domain (missing parts from reference TRBV19 and TRBJ1-4): DGGITQSPKYLFRKEGQNVTLSCEQNLNHDAMYWYRQDPGQGLRLIYYSQIVNDFQKGDIAEGYSVSREKKESFPLTVTSAQKNPTAFYLCASSPAQATNEKLFFGSGTQLSVL.

The V and J genes are TRBV2 and TRBJ2-1; D may correspond to TRBD1 or TRBD2 (6 bases each). The germline gives CDR1 SNHLY, CDR2 FYNNEI. This CDR3 has 15 amino acids. V dropped 8 bases and J dropped 9 bases, with 23 bases sitting between them. The CDR3 reads CASQRGDWVDVEQFF. In DNA form, the CDR3 reads TGTGCCAGCCAAAGGGGGGACTGGGTGGACGTTGAGCAGTTCTTC. The variable domain in full, completed from reference TRBV2 and TRBJ2-1, reads EPEVTQTPSHQVTQMGQEVILRCVPISNHLYFYWYRQILGQKVEFLVSFYNNEISEKSEIFDDQFSVERPDGSNFTLKIRSTKLEDSAMYFCASQRGDWVDVEQFFGPGTRLTVL.

This clone was picked up a small number of times. V usage is TRBV2 and J usage is TRBJ1-2; D not certain. This CDR3 has 12 amino acids. CDR1 SNHLY and CDR2 FYNNEI come from the germline V gene. Trimming cost V 4 bases and J 8 bases, with 11 bases left between them. CDR3 sequence (DNA): TGTGCCAGCAGTGGAGATTCTCGCGGCTACACCTTC. It codes for CASSGDSRGYTF.

The chain is built from TRBV6-6 and TRBJ2-7; D is undetermined. The CDR3 is made up of 14 amino acids. V was pared by 7 bases and J by 1 base, with 14 bases between. Germline V CDR1 and CDR2: MNHNY, SVGAGI (reference sequence). Here the CDR3 reads CASKSKALSYEQYF. DNA for the CDR3: TGTGCCAGCAAATCCAAGGCGCTATCCTACGAGCAGTACTTC.

The chain links TRBV7-2 to TRBJ1-5; 8 positions match TRBD1. The CDR3 is 15 amino acids. V was clipped by 5 bases and J by 2 bases; unmatched bases: 5. Germline lookup yields CDR1 SGHTA and CDR2 FQGNSA. CDR3 amino acids: CASSADRGGNQPQHF. Here the CDR3 DNA reads TGTGCCAGCAGCGCCGACAGGGGTGGCAATCAGCCCCAGCATTTT.

The chain recombines TRBV5-1 with TRBJ2-3; 12 bases align to TRBD2. The V gene's germline CDR1 is SGHRS and CDR2 YFSETQ. V lost 1 base and J lost 3; bases outside the gene matches: 9. The CDR3 runs 18 residues. The chain's CDR3 is CASSLLVSGLAGTDTQYF. CDR3 bases: TGCGCCAGCAGCTTGTTAGTTTCAGGACTAGCGGGGACAGATACGCAGTATTTT.

The chain uses TRBV6-1 and TRBJ2-1; D assignment may be TRBD1 or TRBD2 (5 bases each). V was cut by 2 bases and J by 8 bases, with 7 bases left in between. There are 12 residues in the CDR3. Germline lookup yields CDR1 MNHNS and CDR2 SASEGT. DNA of the CDR3: TGTGCCAGCAGTGAACGGGGCGATGAGCAGTTCTTC. Translated, it gives CASSERGDEQFF.

The rearrangement joins TRBV5-6 to TRBJ2-7; 9 nucleotides match TRBD1. Germline values: CDR1 SGHDT, CDR2 YYEEEE. The CDR3 runs 15 residues. The junction had 7 bases not matched to a gene; V was cut back by 1 base and J by 5 bases. As DNA, the CDR3 is TGTGCCAGCAGCTTGAGGGGGACAGGGCTCAACGAGCAGTACTTC. The encoded protein is CASSLRGTGLNEQYF.

Comments on this clone: Other DNA sequences in this specimen translate into the identical CDR3. The chain links TRBV2 to TRBJ2-5, with D possibly being TRBD1 or TRBD2 (7 bases each). The CDR3 has 14 amino acids. Trimming took off 1 base at V and 4 bases at J, with 10 bases between the two ends. Germline loops: CDR1 SNHLY, CDR2 FYNNEI. DNA for the CDR3: TGTGCCAGCAGTGAAGTCAGGGGGGGAGAGACCCAGTACTTC. This codes for CASSEVRGGETQYF. Together with reference TRBV2 and TRBJ2-5, the CDR3 gives the full variable domain: EPEVTQTPSHQVTQMGQEVILRCVPISNHLYFYWYRQILGQKVEFLVSFYNNEISEKSEIFDDQFSVERPDGSNFTLKIRSTKLEDSAMYFCASSEVRGGETQYFGPGTRLLVL.

The chain carries TRBV10-2 and TRBJ1-5; TRBD1 is a possible D gene (5 bases). Germline CDR1 and CDR2: WSHSY and SAAADI. V was clipped by 8 bases and J by 0 bases, with 11 bases between them. The CDR3 consists of 14 residues. CDR3 DNA: TGCGCCAGCTCTAGAAGGGGTAGCAATCAGCCCCAGCATTTT. Translated, it gives CASSRRGSNQPQHF.

The rearrangement joins TRBV5-4 to TRBJ2-7; 9 nucleotides align to TRBD1. Germline trimming cut 0 bases from V and 4 bases from J; bases unmatched to any gene: 8. The CDR3 sequence is 16 residues long. CDR1 is SGHNT, CDR2 YYREEE, per germline (reference sequence). The CDR3 sequence is CASSLGGGQGAYEQYF. The CDR3 bases are TGTGCCAGCAGCTTGGGCGGGGGACAGGGAGCGTACGAGCAGTACTTC.

This clone was picked up a small number of times. The genes are TRBV19 and TRBJ1-2; D might be TRBD1 (6 bases). The CDR3 is 13 amino acids. V was pared by 6 bases and J by 8 bases, with 16 bases between. CDR1 and CDR2 (germline): LNHDA, SQIVND (reference sequence). In DNA form, the CDR3 reads TGTGCCAGTAGGACGACAGGAGTTTCGGGCTACACCTTC. Protein sequence: CASRTTGVSGYTF.

This clone was recorded once. The chain recombines TRBV7-2 with TRBJ2-2, with D possibly being TRBD1 or TRBD2 (5 bases each). The CDR3 runs 14 residues. Trimming cost V 8 bases and J 4 bases, with 14 bases left between them. Germline CDR1 SGHTA, CDR2 FQGNSA. CDR3: CASGGDGITGELFF. DNA of the CDR3: TGTGCCAGCGGGGGAGACGGAATCACCGGGGAGCTGTTTTTT.